This paragraph covers one T cell receptor beta chain sequence. The specificity of this receptor is unknown. The input lacks base qualities; no much larger clone sits a single base away. This sample is part of a study of T cell changes during pregnancy in multiple sclerosis (dated by TCRdb to the late 2010s). Some background on the complete study: The study looked at changes in the T cell repertoire across pregnancy in women with multiple sclerosis.

The library was obtained by the immunoSEQ multiplex PCR assay. What TCRdb holds here is the immuneACCESS table cut down to in-frame rearrangements. Part of the clones is not present; checked against another copy, under half of the missing clones reflect an unresolved V gene, and the others are unexplained. The sample table lists tens of thousands of clones, 85% to 95% of them with a count of one. The biggest ten clones account for 2.5% of the sample. CDR1 and CDR2, per the germline V gene (reference sequence), are MNHEY and SMNVEV. The CDR3 holds 15 amino acids from the cysteine to the phenylalanine. Only the CDR3 portion is preserved as DNA: 45 bases, with reading frame beginning at the first base. Ends trimmed: V by 5 bases, J by 5 bases; bases unmatched to a gene: 9.

The receptor's source is a female donor with multiple sclerosis, enrolled in a pregnancy study. The sample in question was peripheral blood, obtained in the second trimester of pregnancy. Recombination joined TRBV27 with TRBJ2-5, and 9 bases in between align with TRBD1. The nucleotides read TGTGCCAGCAGTGGACACAGGGGGCTGGGGGAGACCCAGTACTTC. It codes for CASSGHRGLGETQYF.